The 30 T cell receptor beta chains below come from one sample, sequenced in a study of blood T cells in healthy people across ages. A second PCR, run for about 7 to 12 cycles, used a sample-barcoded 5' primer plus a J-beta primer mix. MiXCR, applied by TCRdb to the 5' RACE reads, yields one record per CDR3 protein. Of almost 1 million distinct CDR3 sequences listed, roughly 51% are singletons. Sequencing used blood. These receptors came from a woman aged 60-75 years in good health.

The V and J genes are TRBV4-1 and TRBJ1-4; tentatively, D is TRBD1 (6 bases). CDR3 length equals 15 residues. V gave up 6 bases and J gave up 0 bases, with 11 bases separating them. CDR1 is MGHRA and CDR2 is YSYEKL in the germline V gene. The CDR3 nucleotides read TGCGCCAGCAGACCACAGGGCGCAACTAATGAAAAACTGTTTTTT. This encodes CASRPQGATNEKLFF.

The CDR3 DNA sequence: TGCAGCGGGGGACAGACCTTACTCAATGAGCAGTACTTC. Its protein is CSGGQTLLNEQYF. The chain recombines TRBV29-1 with TRBJ2-1; 7 nucleotides agree with TRBD1. TRBJ2-7 matches the DNA end more closely, so the J call is doubtful. The CDR3 is 13 amino acids. Germline CDR1 SQVTM, CDR2 ANQGSEA.

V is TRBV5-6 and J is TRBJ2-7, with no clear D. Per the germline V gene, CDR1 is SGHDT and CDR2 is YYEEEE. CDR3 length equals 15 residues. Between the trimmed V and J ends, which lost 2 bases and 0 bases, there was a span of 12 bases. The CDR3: CASSLIDGSSYEQYF. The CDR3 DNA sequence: TGTGCCAGCAGCTTAATCGACGGTAGCTCCTACGAGCAGTACTTC.

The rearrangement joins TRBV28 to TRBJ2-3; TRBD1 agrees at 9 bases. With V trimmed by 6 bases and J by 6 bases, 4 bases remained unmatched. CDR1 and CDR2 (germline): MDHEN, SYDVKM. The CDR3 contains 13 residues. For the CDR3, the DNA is TGTGCCAGCAGGTCCACAGGGGGCGATACGCAGTATTTT. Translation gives CASRSTGGDTQYF.

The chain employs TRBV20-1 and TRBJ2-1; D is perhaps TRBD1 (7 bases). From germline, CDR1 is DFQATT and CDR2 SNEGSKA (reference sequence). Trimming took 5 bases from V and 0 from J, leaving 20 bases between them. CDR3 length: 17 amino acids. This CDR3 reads CSARTTTGQSSYNEQFF. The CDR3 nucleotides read TGCAGTGCTCGGACTACGACAGGGCAAAGCTCCTACAATGAGCAGTTCTTC.

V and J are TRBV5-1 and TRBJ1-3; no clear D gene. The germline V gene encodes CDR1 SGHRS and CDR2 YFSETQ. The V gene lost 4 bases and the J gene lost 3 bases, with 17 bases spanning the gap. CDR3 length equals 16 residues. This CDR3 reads CASSLPRVSGGNTIYF. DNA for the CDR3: TGCGCCAGCAGCCTGCCTAGGGTTTCGGGTGGAAACACCATATATTTT.

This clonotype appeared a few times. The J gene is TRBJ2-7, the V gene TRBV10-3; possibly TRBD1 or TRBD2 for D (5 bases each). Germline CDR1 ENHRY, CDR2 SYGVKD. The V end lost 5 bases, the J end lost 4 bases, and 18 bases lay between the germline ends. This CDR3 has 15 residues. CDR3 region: CAISPDWGSPYEQYF. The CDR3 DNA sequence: TGTGCCATCAGTCCGGACTGGGGGTCTCCTTACGAGCAGTACTTC.

The CDR3 spells CASSLALAGVVDEQYF. CDR3 coding DNA: TGTGCCAGCAGCTTAGCACTAGCGGGAGTTGTCGACGAGCAGTACTTC. The chain combines TRBV7-8 with TRBJ2-4, with 11 bases fitting TRBD2. The J call may be faulty, since TRBJ2-7 better matches the DNA end. The germline gives CDR1 SGHVS, CDR2 FQNEAQ. The CDR3 extends over 16 amino acids.

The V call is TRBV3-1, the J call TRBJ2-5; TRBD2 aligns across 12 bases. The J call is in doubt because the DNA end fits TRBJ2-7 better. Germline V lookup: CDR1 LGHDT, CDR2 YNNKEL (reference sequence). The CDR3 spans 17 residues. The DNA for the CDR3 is TGTGCCAGCAGCCAAGATCGGACTAGCGGGACCCGCAGCGAGCAGTACTTC. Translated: CASSQDRTSGTRSEQYF.

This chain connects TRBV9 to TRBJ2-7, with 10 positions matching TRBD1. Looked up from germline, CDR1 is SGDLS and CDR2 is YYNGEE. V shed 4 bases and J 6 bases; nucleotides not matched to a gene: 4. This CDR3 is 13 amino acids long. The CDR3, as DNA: TGTGCCAGCAGCTTCCGGACAGGGGGCGAGCAGTACTTC. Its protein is CASSFRTGGEQYF.

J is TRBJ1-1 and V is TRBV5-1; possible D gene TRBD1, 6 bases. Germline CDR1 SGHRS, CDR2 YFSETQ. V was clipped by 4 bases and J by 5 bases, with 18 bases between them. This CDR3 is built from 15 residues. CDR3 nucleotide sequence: TGCGCCAGCAGCCTACTTCCCAGGGGAGATACTGAAGCTTTCTTT. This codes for CASSLLPRGDTEAFF.

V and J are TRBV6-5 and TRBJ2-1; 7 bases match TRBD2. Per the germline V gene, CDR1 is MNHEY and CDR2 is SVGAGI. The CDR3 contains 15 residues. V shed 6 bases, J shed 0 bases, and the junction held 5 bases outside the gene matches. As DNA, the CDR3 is TGTGCCAGCAGGGTCGGCGGGAGCTCCTACAATGAGCAGTTCTTC. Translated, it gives CASRVGGSSYNEQFF.

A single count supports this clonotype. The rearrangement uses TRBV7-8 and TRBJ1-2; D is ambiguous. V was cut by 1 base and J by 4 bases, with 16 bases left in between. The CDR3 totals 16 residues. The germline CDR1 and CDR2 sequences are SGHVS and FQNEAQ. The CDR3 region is CASSLGSGPLSYGYTF. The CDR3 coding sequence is TGTGCCAGCAGCTTAGGCTCCGGGCCGCTAAGCTATGGCTACACCTTC.

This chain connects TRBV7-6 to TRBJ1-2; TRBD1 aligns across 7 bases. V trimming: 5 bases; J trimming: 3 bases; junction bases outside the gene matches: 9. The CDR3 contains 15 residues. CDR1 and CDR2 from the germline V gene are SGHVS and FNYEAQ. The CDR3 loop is CASSADRDPYYGYTF. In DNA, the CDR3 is TGTGCCAGCAGCGCCGACAGGGATCCCTACTATGGCTACACCTTC.

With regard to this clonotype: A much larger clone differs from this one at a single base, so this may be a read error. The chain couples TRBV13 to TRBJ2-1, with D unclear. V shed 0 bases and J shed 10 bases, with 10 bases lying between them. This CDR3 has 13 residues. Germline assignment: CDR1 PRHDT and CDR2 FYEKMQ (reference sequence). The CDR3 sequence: CASSLGVSYEQFF. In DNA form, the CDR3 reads TGTGCCAGCAGCTTAGGAGTTTCCTACGAGCAGTTCTTC.

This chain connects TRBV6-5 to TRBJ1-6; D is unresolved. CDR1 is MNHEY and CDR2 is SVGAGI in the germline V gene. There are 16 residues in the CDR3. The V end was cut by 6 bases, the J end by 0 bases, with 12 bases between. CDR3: CASSSTINSYNSPLHF. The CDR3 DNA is TGTGCCAGCAGCTCGACTATCAACTCCTATAATTCACCCCTCCACTTT.

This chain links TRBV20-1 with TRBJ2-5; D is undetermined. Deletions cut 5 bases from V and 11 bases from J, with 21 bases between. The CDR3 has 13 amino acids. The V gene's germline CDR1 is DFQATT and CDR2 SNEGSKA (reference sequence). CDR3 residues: CSAARGYSPEQYF. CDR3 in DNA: TGCAGTGCTGCCCGTGGGTATAGCCCGGAGCAGTACTTC.

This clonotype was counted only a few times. CDR3 DNA sequence: TGTGCCAGCAGTTATGGGCGCTGGGATACGCAGTATTTT. This translates into CASSYGRWDTQYF. This rearrangement joins TRBV6-5 to TRBJ2-3; no firm D call. V was shortened by 3 bases and J by 6 bases, with 10 bases between the two germline ends. CDR1 is MNHEY and CDR2 is SVGAGI in the germline V gene. The CDR3 is 13 residues long.

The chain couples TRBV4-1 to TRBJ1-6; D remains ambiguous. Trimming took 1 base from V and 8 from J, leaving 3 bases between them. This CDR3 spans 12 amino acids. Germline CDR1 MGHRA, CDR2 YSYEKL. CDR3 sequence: CASSQVDSPLHF. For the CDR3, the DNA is TGCGCCAGCAGCCAAGTGGATTCACCCCTCCACTTT.

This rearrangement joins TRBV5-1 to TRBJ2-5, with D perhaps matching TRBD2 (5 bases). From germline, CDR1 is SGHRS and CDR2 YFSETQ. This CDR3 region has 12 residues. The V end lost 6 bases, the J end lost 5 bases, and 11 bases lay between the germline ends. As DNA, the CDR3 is TGCGCCAGCAACCCGGGAAGGGAGACCCAGTACTTC. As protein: CASNPGRETQYF.

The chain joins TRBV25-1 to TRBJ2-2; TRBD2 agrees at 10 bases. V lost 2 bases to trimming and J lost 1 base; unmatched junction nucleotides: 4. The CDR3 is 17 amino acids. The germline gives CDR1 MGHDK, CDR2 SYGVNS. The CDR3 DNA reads TGTGCCAGCAGTGAAAAACTAGCGGGAAGGAACACCGGGGAGCTGTTTTTT. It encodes CASSEKLAGRNTGELFF.

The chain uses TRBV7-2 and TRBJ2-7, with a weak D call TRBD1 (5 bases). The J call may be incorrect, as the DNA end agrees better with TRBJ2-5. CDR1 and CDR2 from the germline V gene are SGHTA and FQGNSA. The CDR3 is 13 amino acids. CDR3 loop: CASSLSQGGTQYF. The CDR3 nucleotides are TGTGCCAGCAGCTTAAGCCAGGGTGGGACCCAGTACTTC.

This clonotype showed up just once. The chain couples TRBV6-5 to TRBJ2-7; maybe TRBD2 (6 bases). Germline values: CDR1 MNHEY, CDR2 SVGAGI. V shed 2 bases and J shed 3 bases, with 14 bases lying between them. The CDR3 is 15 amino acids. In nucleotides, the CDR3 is TGTGCCAGCAGTTACAGGCGGGGCCGAATCTACGAGCAGTACTTC. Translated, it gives CASSYRRGRIYEQYF.

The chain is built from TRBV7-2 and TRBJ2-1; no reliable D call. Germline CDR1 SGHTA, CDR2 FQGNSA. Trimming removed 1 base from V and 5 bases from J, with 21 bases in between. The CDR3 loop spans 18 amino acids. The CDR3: CASSLDFYAAASNNEQFF. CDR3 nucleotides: TGTGCCAGCAGCTTAGACTTTTATGCAGCTGCGAGTAACAATGAGCAGTTCTTC. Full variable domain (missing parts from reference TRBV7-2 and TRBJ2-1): GAGVSQSPSNKVTEKGKDVELRCDPISGHTALYWYRQSLGQGLEFLIYFQGNSAPDKSGLPSDRFSAERTGGSVSTLTIQRTQQEDSAVYLCASSLDFYAAASNNEQFFGPGTRLTVL.

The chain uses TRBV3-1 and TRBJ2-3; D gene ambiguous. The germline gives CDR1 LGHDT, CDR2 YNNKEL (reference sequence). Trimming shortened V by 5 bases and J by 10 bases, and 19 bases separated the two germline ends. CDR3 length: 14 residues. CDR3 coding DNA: TGTGCCAGCAGCTCCCAACAGTCTTCTCGGGCGCAGTATTTT. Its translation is CASSSQQSSRAQYF.

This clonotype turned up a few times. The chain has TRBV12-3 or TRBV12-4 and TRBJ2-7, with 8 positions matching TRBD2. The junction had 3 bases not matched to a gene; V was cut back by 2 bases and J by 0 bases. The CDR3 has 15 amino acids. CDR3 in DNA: TGTGCCAGCAGTTTAAGGCGGGAGGACTCCTACGAGCAGTACTTC. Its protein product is CASSLRREDSYEQYF.

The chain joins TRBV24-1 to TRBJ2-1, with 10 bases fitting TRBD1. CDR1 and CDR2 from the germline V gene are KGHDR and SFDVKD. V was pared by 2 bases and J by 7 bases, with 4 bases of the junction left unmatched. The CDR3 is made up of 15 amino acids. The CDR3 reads CATSDSGTGDNEQFF. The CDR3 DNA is TGTGCCACCAGTGATTCCGGGACAGGGGATAATGAGCAGTTCTTC.

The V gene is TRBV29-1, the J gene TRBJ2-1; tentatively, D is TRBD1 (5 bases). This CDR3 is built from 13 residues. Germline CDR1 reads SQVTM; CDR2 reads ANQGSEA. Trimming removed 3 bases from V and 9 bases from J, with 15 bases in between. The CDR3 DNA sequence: TGCAGCGTTGAGTCCAGGGTATTTGGTGAGCAGTTCTTC. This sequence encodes CSVESRVFGEQFF.

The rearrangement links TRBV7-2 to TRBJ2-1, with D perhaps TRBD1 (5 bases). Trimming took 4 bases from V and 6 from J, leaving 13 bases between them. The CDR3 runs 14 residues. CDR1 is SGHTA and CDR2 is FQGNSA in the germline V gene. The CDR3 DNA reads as TGTGCCAGCAGCTCAGGGCCCGGGTTCAATGAGCAGTTCTTC. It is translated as CASSSGPGFNEQFF.

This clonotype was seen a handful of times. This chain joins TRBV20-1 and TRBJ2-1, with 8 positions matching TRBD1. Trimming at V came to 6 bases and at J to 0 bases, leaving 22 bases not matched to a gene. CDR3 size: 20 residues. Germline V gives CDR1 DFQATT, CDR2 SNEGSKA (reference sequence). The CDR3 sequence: CSARIKLPIWTGSSYNEQFF. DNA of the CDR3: TGCAGTGCCCGAATAAAACTTCCCATTTGGACAGGGAGCTCCTACAATGAGCAGTTCTTC.